These 17 T cell receptor beta chains were sequenced from one sample in a study of T cell repertoires in cytomegalovirus infection (dated by TCRdb to the late 2010s). Their target antigens are unknown. What this sample's treatment or condition label stands for: in vitro stimulation with specific CMV peptide epitopes to enrich CMV-specific T cells. Sequencing used an Illumina HiSeq 1500. TCRdb's own reprocessing of the public reads used fastp at Q25 and MiXCR and kept productive beta chains. Every entry covers one CDR3 protein and lists the most common genes and DNA from its rows. Here the sample has tens of thousands of distinct CDR3 sequences; roughly 21% occur a single time. Roughly 73% of the sample rests with the top ten. The starting material was CD8+ T cells from cultured PBMCs, obtained from culture after CMV antigen stimulation. These receptors were taken from a human donor in good health (CMV status not recorded). Some clones in this sample may be carry-over from other donors' samples.

This clonotype turned up a few times. The rearrangement joins TRBV12-3 or TRBV12-4 to TRBJ2-1; D tentatively fits TRBD1 or TRBD2 (5 bases each). CDR3 length equals 14 residues. With 2 bases removed from V and 1 base from J, the gap between germline ends came to 6 bases. This CDR3 reads CASSLWGSYNEQFF. The CDR3 DNA reads as TGTGCCAGCAGTTTATGGGGGTCCTACAATGAGCAGTTCTTC.

Only a few counts were recorded for this clonotype. The CDR3 region is CASTSSDIQYF. In DNA, the CDR3 is TGTGCCAGCACCTCGTCGGACATTCAGTACTTC. V is TRBV6-6 and J is TRBJ2-4; D not resolved. Germline V CDR1 and CDR2: MNHNY, SVGAGI (reference sequence). V was pared by 7 bases and J by 8 bases, with 9 bases between. This CDR3 comprises 11 residues.

The chain employs TRBV29-1 and TRBJ1-1; D is possibly TRBD1 (6 bases). The V gene lost 3 bases and the J gene lost 3 bases, with 11 bases spanning the gap. The V gene's germline CDR1 is SQVTM and CDR2 ANQGSEA. CDR3 size: 13 residues. As DNA, the CDR3 is TGCAGCGTTGATGCGGGGGCGGACACTGAAGCTTTCTTT. This sequence encodes CSVDAGADTEAFF.

The table lists this clonotype with a few counts. This chain connects TRBV7-2 to TRBJ1-5; D is perhaps TRBD1 (5 bases). This CDR3 has 18 residues. V was trimmed by 5 bases and J by 2 bases, leaving 22 bases between them. The germline V gene encodes CDR1 SGHTA and CDR2 FQGNSA. The DNA for the CDR3 is TGTGCCAGCAGCCCCACCCCTCATCGGGGGATTGGCAATCAGCCCCAGCATTTT. Translating it yields CASSPTPHRGIGNQPQHF.

Only a few counts were recorded for this clonotype. The DNA is left out, because the CDR3 cannot be placed on it with certainty; the CDR3 is given as TCRdb lists it. The CDR3 loop reads CASSSSGEPFYGYTF. The rearrangement joins TRBV12-3 or TRBV12-4 to TRBJ1-2; the table assigns TRBD1, which was not confirmed against the DNA. With termini counted, the CDR3 has 15 amino acids.

The rearrangement joins TRBV7-2 to TRBJ1-2, with D unclear. Germline CDR1 reads SGHTA; CDR2 reads FQGNSA. Trimming took off 3 bases at V and 5 bases at J, with 10 bases between the two ends. The CDR3 is 13 residues long. The CDR3 nucleotides are TGTGCCAGCAGCTTTTTGTCGAAATATGGCTACACCTTC. Translation gives CASSFLSKYGYTF. The complete variable domain, with remaining parts taken from reference TRBV7-2 and TRBJ1-2, reads GAGVSQSPSNKVTEKGKDVELRCDPISGHTALYWYRQSLGQGLEFLIYFQGNSAPDKSGLPSDRFSAERTGGSVSTLTIQRTQQEDSAVYLCASSFLSKYGYTFGSGTRLTVV.

This sequence joins TRBV29-1 and TRBJ2-1; TRBD2 agrees at 9 bases. The CDR3 covers 14 residues. The germline gives CDR1 SQVTM, CDR2 ANQGSEA. J lost 4 bases, V lost 1 base, and 2 bases had no gene match. CDR3 DNA: TGCAGCGTTGAAGGGCTAGCGGGGTACAATGAGCAGTTCTTC. Protein: CSVEGLAGYNEQFF.

This chain connects TRBV4-2 to TRBJ1-5; 8 bases are a match to TRBD1. J lost 8 bases, V lost 4 bases, and 10 bases had no gene match. CDR3 length: 15 residues. Germline V gene sequence: CDR1 LGHNA, CDR2 YNFKEQ. CDR3 in amino acids: CASSPGQVVLEPQHF. CDR3 DNA sequence: TGTGCCAGCAGCCCGGGACAGGTGGTTTTAGAGCCCCAGCATTTT.

DNA of the CDR3: TGTGCCAGCGCACAACAGGGAAACCAGCCCCAGCATTTT. Amino acids: CASAQQGNQPQHF. The chain couples TRBV7-9 to TRBJ1-5; D is perhaps TRBD1 (6 bases). The CDR3 extends over 13 amino acids. Germline V gives CDR1 SEHNR, CDR2 FQNEAQ (reference sequence). Deletions cut 8 bases from V and 7 bases from J, with 15 bases between.

This chain links TRBV7-9 with TRBJ1-4; weak D call: TRBD1 (6 bases). Deletions cut 4 bases from V and 5 bases from J, with 11 bases between. CDR1 and CDR2 from the germline V gene are SEHNR and FQNEAQ (reference sequence). CDR3 length: 14 amino acids. CDR3 nucleotide sequence: TGTGCCAGCAGCTCCGGGACAATGAATGAAAAACTGTTTTTT. Its protein product is CASSSGTMNEKLFF.

This clonotype appeared a few times. This chain uses TRBV7-2 with TRBJ2-1; 14 positions match TRBD2. Trimming took 5 bases from V and 2 from J; bases not matched to a gene: 5. Germline V gene data show CDR1 as SGHTA and CDR2 as FQGNSA. This CDR3 has 17 amino acids. For the CDR3, the DNA is TGTGCCAGCAGCCCGACTAGCGGGGGGGCTCCCTACAATGAGCAGTTCTTC. Amino acids: CASSPTSGGAPYNEQFF.

This chain uses TRBV7-2 with TRBJ2-5; D gene uncertain. The germline V gene has CDR1 SGHTA and CDR2 FQGNSA. The CDR3 totals 16 residues. V was pared by 1 base and J by 3 bases, with 15 bases between. In DNA form, the CDR3 reads TGTGCCAGCAGCTTAGGAGTCAGATTTGCGAAAGAGACCCAGTACTTC. Translated: CASSLGVRFAKETQYF.

This clonotype was picked up a small number of times. V usage is TRBV7-8 and J usage is TRBJ2-1; 7 bases fit TRBD1. Looked up from germline, CDR1 is SGHVS and CDR2 is FQNEAQ. This CDR3 is built from 14 residues. V lost 0 bases and J lost 7; bases outside the gene matches: 3. CDR3 amino acids: CASSLADRYNEQFF. CDR3 bases: TGTGCCAGCAGCTTAGCGGACAGGTATAATGAGCAGTTCTTC.

This clonotype was counted only a few times. The chain employs TRBV4-1 and TRBJ2-7; 7 bases match TRBD2. This CDR3 comprises 13 residues. Germline loops: CDR1 MGHRA, CDR2 YSYEKL. V shed 3 bases, J shed 3 bases, and the junction held 2 bases outside the gene matches. The CDR3 protein is CASSHGGGYEQYF. In nucleotides, the CDR3 is TGCGCCAGCAGCCATGGCGGGGGCTACGAGCAGTACTTC.

J is TRBJ1-5 and V is TRBV6-2 or TRBV6-3; D remains ambiguous. Trimming took 5 bases from V and 6 from J, leaving 8 bases between them. This CDR3 has 12 amino acids. CDR1 is MNHEY and CDR2 is SVGEGT in the germline V gene. CDR3 sequence (DNA): TGTGCCAGCAGTAAGGGTCCTCAGCCCCAGCATTTT. As protein: CASSKGPQPQHF.

The chain uses TRBV12-3 or TRBV12-4 and TRBJ2-1; tentatively, D is TRBD2 (7 bases). The CDR3 extends over 18 amino acids. The V end lost 10 bases, the J end lost 2 bases, and 27 bases lay between the germline ends. In DNA, the CDR3 is TGTGCCACCCCACTTACCCCGGGCAGGGAGGGGGCCTACAATGAGCAGTTCTTC. Translation: CATPLTPGREGAYNEQFF.

The chain couples TRBV6-8 to TRBJ2-2, with TRBD1 as a possible D gene (5 bases). Germline CDR1 is MNHGY and CDR2 is SAAAGT. There are 11 residues in the CDR3. The ends were cut back, 6 bases at V and 9 bases at J, with 8 bases in the middle. CDR3 sequence (DNA): TGTGCCAGCAGCTGGGGCCGGGAGCTGTTTTTT. Its protein is CASSWGRELFF.